This T cell receptor beta chain emerged from a study of T cells in Graves' hyperthyroidism and ophthalmopathy. The TCR beta CDR3 regions underwent amplification using RNA transcripts as the source. Using the HTBI primer set, a first-round RT-PCR was run on the TCR CDR3. TCRdb re-called the multiplex PCR reads with MiXCR, one entry per CDR3 protein. The table includes roughly 400,000 distinct CDR3 sequences, around 25% detected once. There are 15 residues in the CDR3. Germline V gene sequence: CDR1 MNHEY, CDR2 SMNVEV (reference sequence). V lost 2 bases to trimming and J lost 8 bases; unmatched junction nucleotides: 9. The table lists this clonotype with many counts.

Specimen: blood. The receptor's source is a man aged 50-60 years with Graves' hyperthyroidism. J is TRBJ2-1 and V is TRBV27; 7 bases map to TRBD2. In nucleotides, the CDR3 is TGTGCCAGCAGTTTAGCAGGGAGGGCCTTGGATGAGCAGTTCTTC. Translated: CASSLAGRALDEQFF.